Following are 25 T cell receptor beta chains from one sample sequenced in a study of T cell responses to AZD1222 COVID-19 vaccine. Clones were sequenced by immunoSEQ multiplex PCR, and TCRdb holds only the in-frame ones, with some missing. The sample holds roughly 130,000 clones, around nine tenths seen once. Material: peripheral blood, obtained on day 0 of AZD1222 vaccination. These receptors were collected from an adult in good health.

About this clone: Other DNA variants within this sample encode the same CDR3. This chain links TRBV6-2 or TRBV6-3 with TRBJ2-3; D is undetermined. Germline assignment: CDR1 MNHEY and CDR2 SVGEGT. Trimming took off 0 bases at V and 4 bases at J, with 8 bases between the two ends. The CDR3 loop spans 14 amino acids. This CDR3 is CASSYSGAADTQYF. In DNA, the CDR3 is TGTGCCAGCAGTTACTCCGGAGCTGCAGATACGCAGTATTTT.

V gene TRBV6-2 or TRBV6-3 combines with J gene TRBJ2-7; no clear D. Germline V lookup: CDR1 MNHEY, CDR2 SVGEGT. Trimming cost V 3 bases and J 5 bases, with 8 bases left between them. The CDR3 runs 12 residues. CDR3 sequence (DNA): TGTGCCAGCAGTTATGTAGAGAACGAGCAGTACTTC. Its protein product is CASSYVENEQYF.

This clone was recorded only once. The rearrangement joins TRBV4-1 to TRBJ2-1; 10 positions match TRBD1. Germline loops: CDR1 MGHRA, CDR2 YSYEKL. CDR3 length equals 16 residues. Trimming removed 4 bases from V and 6 bases from J; junction bases left unmatched: 9. CDR3 residues: CASSPRGQGTGNEQFF. The CDR3 region has the DNA TGCGCCAGCAGCCCCAGGGGACAGGGGACGGGCAATGAGCAGTTCTTC.

This sequence joins TRBV12-3 or TRBV12-4 and TRBJ1-1; 9 bases fit TRBD1. V trimming: 3 bases; J trimming: 10 bases; junction bases outside the gene matches: 6. CDR3 length equals 13 residues. Here the CDR3 reads CASSFTGGFVAFF. The CDR3 DNA reads as TGTGCCAGCAGTTTCACAGGGGGCTTCGTAGCTTTCTTT.

This chain links TRBV12-3 or TRBV12-4 with TRBJ2-1; no firm D call. Trimming took 3 bases from V and 4 from J, leaving 7 bases between them. The CDR3 sequence is 13 residues long. For the CDR3, the DNA is TGTGCCAGCAGTTTTGGGCCGTACAATGAGCAGTTCTTC. Its translation is CASSFGPYNEQFF.

The rearrangement links TRBV25-1 to TRBJ1-2; the match to TRBD1 covers 7 bases. There are 17 residues in the CDR3. Germline loops: CDR1 MGHDK, CDR2 SYGVNS. V shed 5 bases and J 2 bases; nucleotides not matched to a gene: 14. This CDR3 reads CASSRGPQQGTNYGYTF. For the CDR3, the DNA is TGTGCCAGCAGTCGGGGCCCCCAACAGGGGACCAACTATGGCTACACCTTC.

V gene TRBV7-9 combines with J gene TRBJ2-7; 11 bases line up with TRBD2. The V gene end was trimmed by 6 bases and the J gene end by 0 bases; junction bases not matched to a gene: 4. This CDR3 region has 15 residues. The germline V gene has CDR1 SEHNR and CDR2 FQNEAQ (reference sequence). The CDR3 sequence: CASRETSGSSYEQYF. Here the CDR3 DNA reads TGTGCCAGCAGGGAAACTAGCGGGAGCTCCTACGAGCAGTACTTC.

This clone was counted between two and nine times. The chain uses TRBV3-1 (or the pseudogene TRBV3-2) and TRBJ1-6, with D unresolved. The ends were cut back, 3 bases at V and 5 bases at J, with 5 bases in the middle. This CDR3 region has 13 residues. Germline CDR1 reads LGHDT; CDR2 reads YNNKEL (reference sequence). Here the CDR3 DNA reads TGTGCCAGCAGCCACGGGAATAATTCACCCCTCCACTTT. It yields the protein CASSHGNNSPLHF.

The chain combines TRBV6-1 with TRBJ2-7, with 10 bases identical to TRBD2. CDR1 is MNHNS, CDR2 SASEGT, per germline. V trimming: 1 base; J trimming: 3 bases; junction bases outside the gene matches: 0. The CDR3 runs to 14 residues. CDR3 nucleotides: TGTGCCAGCAGTGAAGTAGCGGGAGGCTACGAGCAGTACTTC. Translated, it gives CASSEVAGGYEQYF.

The CDR3 DNA reads TGTGCCAGCAGTGGGACACTCAATCAGCCCCAGCATTTT. It encodes CASSGTLNQPQHF. The chain is built from TRBV2 and TRBJ1-5; D possibly corresponds to TRBD1 (5 bases). In germline, CDR1 is SNHLY, CDR2 FYNNEI. The CDR3 extends over 13 amino acids. Trimming shortened V by 4 bases and J by 3 bases, and 7 bases separated the two germline ends.

J is TRBJ1-1 and V is TRBV9, with unresolved D. Germline loops: CDR1 SGDLS, CDR2 YYNGEE. V shed 5 bases and J shed 0 bases, with 8 bases lying between them. The CDR3 has 13 residues. CDR3 in DNA: TGTGCCAGCAGTCGACAAATGAACACTGAAGCTTTCTTT. Amino acid sequence: CASSRQMNTEAFF.

The CDR3 DNA reads TGTGCCTGGAAAGCCGCCGGGATGCCCCTCCACTTT. It translates to CAWKAAGMPLHF. The chain joins TRBV30 to TRBJ1-6; no firm D call. The CDR3 runs to 12 residues. Trimming stripped 4 bases from V and 13 bases from J, with 14 bases between. Germline V lookup: CDR1 GTSNPN, CDR2 SVGIG (reference sequence).

The chain recombines TRBV3-1 (or the pseudogene TRBV3-2) with TRBJ2-1; D possibly corresponds to TRBD1 (5 bases). Germline V gene lookup returns CDR1 LGHDT and CDR2 YNNKEL (reference sequence). CDR3 length: 17 residues. V was shortened by 0 bases and J by 7 bases, with 19 bases between the two germline ends. As DNA, the CDR3 is TGTGCCAGCAGCCAAGAAAGGGGAAGACCCTTGTGGAATGAGCAGTTCTTC. It is translated as CASSQERGRPLWNEQFF.

This chain joins TRBV5-1 and TRBJ2-3; possible D gene TRBD1, 5 bases. The CDR3 totals 15 residues. V was shortened by 4 bases and J by 2 bases, with 14 bases between the two germline ends. Germline CDR1 is SGHRS and CDR2 is YFSETQ. The CDR3 DNA is TGCGCCAGCAGCCAAGACAGCCTCTACACAGATACGCAGTATTTT. This codes for CASSQDSLYTDTQYF.

This clone was detected only once. This chain links TRBV27 with TRBJ2-7; TRBD1 might be the D (5 bases). In germline, CDR1 is MNHEY, CDR2 SMNVEV (reference sequence). The CDR3 extends over 15 amino acids. V was clipped by 2 bases and J by 1 base, with 12 bases between them. The DNA of the CDR3 is TGTGCCAGCAGTTTAAGGGGCAGTCCGTCCTACGAGCAGTACTTC. This sequence encodes CASSLRGSPSYEQYF.

This chain connects TRBV9 to TRBJ1-4; D uncertain. The V end lost 3 bases, the J end lost 3 bases, and 12 bases lay between the germline ends. The V gene's germline CDR1 is SGDLS and CDR2 YYNGEE. The CDR3 spans 15 residues. The CDR3 sequence: CASSEKGWANEKLFF. CDR3 DNA: TGTGCCAGCAGCGAAAAAGGATGGGCTAATGAAAAACTGTTTTTT.

V usage is TRBV4-3 and J usage is TRBJ2-7, with 8 bases lining up with TRBD2. This CDR3 region has 15 residues. J gave up 2 bases and V 1 base, and 4 bases lay outside the gene matches. CDR1 LGHNA and CDR2 YSLEER come from the germline V gene. This chain's CDR3 is CASSQGVAGTYEQYF. The DNA of the CDR3 is TGCGCCAGCAGCCAAGGAGTAGCGGGAACCTACGAGCAGTACTTC.

V usage is TRBV6-5 and J usage is TRBJ1-5; 11 bases agree with TRBD1. CDR3 length equals 13 residues. V gave up 7 bases and J gave up 7 bases; unmatched junction bases: 3. CDR1 and CDR2 (germline): MNHEY, SVGAGI. CDR3 amino acids: CASTGQGAQPQHF. CDR3 sequence (DNA): TGTGCCAGCACAGGACAGGGGGCACAGCCCCAGCATTTT.

V gene TRBV5-5 combines with J gene TRBJ2-7; a weak D match, TRBD1 (6 bases). Looked up from germline, CDR1 is SGHKS and CDR2 is YYEKEE (reference sequence). The V end lost 2 bases, the J end lost 5 bases, and 14 bases lay between the germline ends. The CDR3 length is 14 residues. The CDR3 nucleotides read TGTGCCAGCAGCTTTCGGGTCCGACAGGACGAGCAGTACTTC. Its translation: CASSFRVRQDEQYF.

This chain links TRBV5-1 with TRBJ2-5; 7 nucleotides agree with TRBD2. Germline V gene data show CDR1 as SGHRS and CDR2 as YFSETQ. CDR3 length equals 17 residues. V gave up 2 bases and J gave up 1 base; unmatched junction bases: 11. CDR3 bases: TGCGCCAGCAGCTTCGACACGGGAGGTTGGGTCCAAGAGACCCAGTACTTC. This encodes CASSFDTGGWVQETQYF.

This clone has only one observation. This chain joins TRBV5-1 and TRBJ1-2, with 8 bases aligning to TRBD1. CDR3 length: 15 amino acids. V shed 0 bases and J 4 bases; nucleotides not matched to a gene: 5. Per the germline V gene, CDR1 is SGHRS and CDR2 is YFSETQ. The CDR3 coding sequence is TGCGCCAGCAGCTTGGAAGACAGGGGCTTCTATGGCTACACCTTC. Protein: CASSLEDRGFYGYTF.

The chain is built from TRBV30 and TRBJ1-1; D is possibly TRBD1 (5 bases). This CDR3 spans 12 amino acids. Germline V gene data show CDR1 as GTSNPN and CDR2 as SVGIG (reference sequence). The V and J ends lost 2 bases and 8 bases respectively, with 12 bases between them. The CDR3 loop reads CAWSPPGREAFF. As DNA, the CDR3 is TGTGCCTGGAGTCCTCCAGGGCGAGAAGCTTTCTTT.

The chain recombines TRBV4-1 with TRBJ2-7, with 7 nucleotides matching TRBD1. There are 14 residues in the CDR3. Germline values: CDR1 MGHRA, CDR2 YSYEKL. With 4 bases clipped from V and 6 bases from J, the junction kept 9 bases outside the gene matches. The CDR3 bases are TGCGCCAGCAGCCTATTATCCACAGGGGCCGAGCAGTACTTC. Its translation: CASSLLSTGAEQYF.

This clone was counted once. The chain is built from TRBV5-6 and TRBJ1-1; TRBD1 matches at 8 bases. The CDR3 contains 14 residues. The germline V gene has CDR1 SGHDT and CDR2 YYEEEE. With 4 bases clipped from V and 3 bases from J, the junction kept 5 bases outside the gene matches. CDR3 residues: CASSRRDRYTEAFF. CDR3 nucleotides: TGTGCCAGCAGCCGTCGGGACAGGTACACTGAAGCTTTCTTT.

The chain couples TRBV5-1 to TRBJ2-5, with TRBD2 matching 9 bases. Per germline, CDR1 SGHRS and CDR2 YFSETQ. This CDR3 comprises 15 residues. With V trimmed by 0 bases and J by 3 bases, 3 bases remained unmatched. The CDR3 region is CASSLVASGKETQYF. In DNA form, the CDR3 reads TGCGCCAGCAGCTTGGTGGCTAGCGGGAAAGAGACCCAGTACTTC.